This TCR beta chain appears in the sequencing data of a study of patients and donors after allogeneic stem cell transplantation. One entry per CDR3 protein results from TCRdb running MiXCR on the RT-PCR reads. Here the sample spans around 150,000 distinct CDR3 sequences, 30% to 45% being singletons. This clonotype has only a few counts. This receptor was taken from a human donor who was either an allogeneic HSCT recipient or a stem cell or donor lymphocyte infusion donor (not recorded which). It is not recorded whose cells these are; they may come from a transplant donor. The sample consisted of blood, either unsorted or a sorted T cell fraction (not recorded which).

DNA of the CDR3: TGTGCCAGCAGCCCCTGGGCAGATTTGAACACTGAAGCTTTCTTT. Translating it yields CASSPWADLNTEAFF. The chain combines TRBV7-9 with TRBJ1-1; no reliable D call. Germline lookup yields CDR1 SEHNR and CDR2 FQNEAQ (reference sequence). V was cut by 5 bases and J by 0 bases, with 13 bases left in between. The CDR3 is made up of 15 amino acids.